The 21 T cell receptor beta chains reported below all come from one sample, sequenced in a study of T cells after yellow fever vaccination. In TCRdb, the 5' RACE reads were re-called with MiXCR into one record per CDR3 protein. The table records about 260,000 distinct CDR3 sequences, roughly 5.2% of them present only once. This sample comprised CD4+ T cells sorted from PBMCs, obtained on the day of the yellow fever booster vaccination. The origin of the receptors is a man aged 18 to 30 who received the YFV17D yellow fever vaccine.

In this sample, this clonotype turned up many times. The chain has TRBV9 and TRBJ2-1, with D maybe TRBD2 (7 bases). The CDR3 consists of 13 residues. The V gene's germline CDR1 is SGDLS and CDR2 YYNGEE. V lost 0 bases and J 10 bases, leaving 11 bases between the germline ends. The CDR3 protein is CASSVGGGMEQFF. As DNA, the CDR3 is TGTGCCAGCAGCGTAGGCGGGGGCATGGAGCAGTTCTTC.

The V and J genes are TRBV7-2 and TRBJ2-5, with unresolved D. The CDR3 extends over 15 amino acids. In germline, CDR1 is SGHTA, CDR2 FQGNSA. The V end lost 6 bases, the J end lost 2 bases, and 16 bases lay between the germline ends. The CDR3: CASRPIGVYQETQYF. The CDR3 region has the DNA TGTGCCAGCAGACCTATTGGCGTCTATCAAGAGACCCAGTACTTC.

This clonotype was seen a handful of times. This chain uses TRBV5-1 with TRBJ2-7, with 12 bases fitting TRBD2. V lost 5 bases and J lost 9; bases outside the gene matches: 9. The CDR3 is made up of 14 amino acids. The germline gives CDR1 SGHRS, CDR2 YFSETQ. The CDR3: CASRTTSGGAWQYF. In nucleotides, the CDR3 is TGCGCCAGCAGAACGACTAGCGGGGGCGCGTGGCAGTACTTC. The variable domain in full, completed from reference TRBV5-1 and TRBJ2-7, reads KAGVTQTPRYLIKTRGQQVTLSCSPISGHRSVSWYQQTPGQGLQFLFEYFSETQRNKGNFPGRFSGRQFSNSRSEMNVSTLELGDSALYLCASRTTSGGAWQYFGPGTRLTVT.

V gene TRBV12-3 or TRBV12-4 combines with J gene TRBJ2-2; TRBD2 is a possible D gene (5 bases). The CDR3 has 14 amino acids. Trimming took 1 base from V and 8 from J, leaving 11 bases between them. CDR3 sequence (DNA): TGTGCCAGCAGTTTAGATACCAGAGGGGGGGAGCTGTTTTTT. Translating it yields CASSLDTRGGELFF.

This clonotype appeared a few times. J is TRBJ1-1 and V is TRBV10-2; 7 bases are a match to TRBD1. Germline CDR1 reads WSHSY; CDR2 reads SAAADI. J gave up 0 bases and V 1 base, and 5 bases lay outside the gene matches. This CDR3 contains 16 residues. The CDR3 reads CASSEWSGGMNTEAFF. The CDR3 DNA sequence: TGCGCCAGCAGTGAGTGGTCAGGGGGAATGAACACTGAAGCTTTCTTT.

The chain recombines TRBV19 with TRBJ2-3, with a possible D match to TRBD2 (6 bases). Trimming removed 6 bases from V and 6 bases from J, with 10 bases in between. CDR3 length: 12 residues. Germline values: CDR1 LNHDA, CDR2 SQIVND (reference sequence). CDR3 sequence: CASRLSGDTQYF. The DNA for the CDR3 is TGTGCCAGTAGACTCAGCGGGGATACGCAGTATTTT. Together with reference TRBV19 and TRBJ2-3, the CDR3 gives the full variable domain: DGGITQSPKYLFRKEGQNVTLSCEQNLNHDAMYWYRQDPGQGLRLIYYSQIVNDFQKGDIAEGYSVSREKKESFPLTVTSAQKNPTAFYLCASRLSGDTQYFGPGTRLTVL.

This clonotype occurred many times. The chain uses TRBV12-3 or TRBV12-4 and TRBJ1-4; D not resolved. Trimming took off 3 bases at V and 0 bases at J, with 5 bases between the two ends. The length of the CDR3 is 14 residues. In DNA, the CDR3 is TGTGCCAGCAGTTTGGATGCAACTAATGAAAAACTGTTTTTT. It translates to CASSLDATNEKLFF.

This chain links TRBV6-5 with TRBJ1-3; no clear D. V gave up 0 bases and J gave up 0 bases, with 6 bases separating them. Germline loops: CDR1 MNHEY, CDR2 SVGAGI. The CDR3 has 15 residues. As DNA, the CDR3 is TGTGCCAGCAGTTACTCCGCGATCTCTGGAAACACCATATATTTT. This sequence encodes CASSYSAISGNTIYF.

This clonotype was seen a few times. The chain recombines TRBV9 with TRBJ2-3, with D tentatively TRBD1 or TRBD2 (5 bases each). Germline V CDR1 and CDR2: SGDLS, YYNGEE. Trimming removed 4 bases from V and 0 bases from J, with 15 bases in between. The CDR3 runs to 16 residues. Written as DNA, the CDR3 is TGTGCCAGCAGCCCCGGTCGGGACCCTAGCACAGATACGCAGTATTTT. Translating gives CASSPGRDPSTDTQYF.

This clonotype was seen a handful of times. The chain joins TRBV5-1 to TRBJ1-2; D gene ambiguous. This CDR3 spans 12 amino acids. Germline V CDR1 and CDR2: SGHRS, YFSETQ. Between the trimmed V and J ends, which lost 6 bases and 6 bases, there was a span of 12 bases. CDR3 loop: CASIPYEDGYTF. The CDR3 bases are TGCGCCAGCATACCCTACGAAGATGGCTACACCTTC. Using reference TRBV5-1 and TRBJ1-2 for the parts outside the CDR3, the full variable domain is KAGVTQTPRYLIKTRGQQVTLSCSPISGHRSVSWYQQTPGQGLQFLFEYFSETQRNKGNFPGRFSGRQFSNSRSEMNVSTLELGDSALYLCASIPYEDGYTFGSGTRLTVV.

This clonotype was counted ten times or more. The CDR3 spells CASSLLGENTEAFF. In nucleotides, the CDR3 is TGCGCCAGCAGCCTCCTTGGGGAGAACACTGAAGCTTTCTTT. The chain combines TRBV5-1 with TRBJ1-1; D is undetermined. The CDR3 extends over 14 amino acids. Germline assignment: CDR1 SGHRS and CDR2 YFSETQ. V lost 4 bases to trimming and J lost 1 base, with 11 bases between them.

The chain carries TRBV5-1 and TRBJ2-7; 9 nucleotides match TRBD1. The trim removed 0 bases at V and 7 bases at J, leaving 8 bases unmatched. Per the germline V gene, CDR1 is SGHRS and CDR2 is YFSETQ. This CDR3 spans 15 amino acids. The CDR3 DNA reads as TGCGCCAGCAGCTTGGAGGGACAGGGAGTGTCGGAGCAGTACTTC. It specifies CASSLEGQGVSEQYF.

The chain employs TRBV10-3 and TRBJ2-7; no reliable D call. Trimming removed 5 bases at V and 2 bases at J, with 10 bases between. CDR1 is ENHRY, CDR2 SYGVKD, per germline. The CDR3 is 13 amino acids. CDR3 sequence: CAISRPETYEQYF. The CDR3 DNA follows: TGTGCCATCAGTAGGCCAGAAACCTACGAGCAGTACTTC.

This clonotype was counted at least ten times. The J gene is TRBJ2-5, the V gene TRBV7-2, with a possible D match to TRBD1 (6 bases). CDR1 is SGHTA, CDR2 FQGNSA, per germline. Deletions cut 0 bases from V and 1 base from J, with 6 bases between. The CDR3 contains 14 residues. For the CDR3, the DNA is TGTGCCAGCAGCTTAGCGGGGGCCCAAGAGACCCAGTACTTC. Amino acid sequence: CASSLAGAQETQYF.

This clonotype was picked up many times. The chain links TRBV7-2 to TRBJ2-1, with 11 bases that match TRBD2. The CDR3 is made up of 15 amino acids. V lost 4 bases to trimming and J lost 9 bases; unmatched junction nucleotides: 8. Germline V CDR1 and CDR2: SGHTA, FQGNSA. The CDR3 sequence is CASSSLAGGRGEQFF. The CDR3 region has the DNA TGTGCCAGCAGCTCCTTAGCGGGGGGGCGCGGTGAGCAGTTCTTC.

This clonotype was observed a handful of times. The genes are TRBV27 and TRBJ2-5; D call uncertain. In germline, CDR1 is MNHEY, CDR2 SMNVEV (reference sequence). This CDR3 contains 13 residues. V was shortened by 6 bases and J by 5 bases, with 13 bases between the two germline ends. The CDR3 region has the DNA TGTGCCAGCAGAAGCCTCTTAAAGGAGACCCAGTACTTC. Its protein product is CASRSLLKETQYF.

This clonotype was picked up many times. V usage is TRBV4-2 and J usage is TRBJ2-1, with D possibly being TRBD1 (6 bases). Germline assignment: CDR1 LGHNA and CDR2 YNFKEQ. The CDR3 is made up of 17 amino acids. V gave up 1 base and J gave up 9 bases, with 22 bases separating them. Here the CDR3 reads CASSQAGQGNGFGEQFF. The CDR3 DNA reads TGTGCCAGCAGCCAAGCCGGGCAGGGGAACGGCTTTGGTGAGCAGTTCTTC.

This clonotype was observed a handful of times. This sequence joins TRBV11-2 and TRBJ1-2; D may be TRBD1 (5 bases). The V gene's germline CDR1 is SGHAT and CDR2 FQNNGV. Trimming took off 5 bases at V and 6 bases at J, with 16 bases between the two ends. This CDR3 is 14 amino acids long. CDR3 nucleotide sequence: TGTGCCAGCAGCCCCCGTGGCAGGGACCATGGCTACACCTTC. Protein sequence: CASSPRGRDHGYTF.

This clonotype was seen at least ten times. V is TRBV11-2 and J is TRBJ2-5; the D gene is possibly TRBD2 (6 bases). V was cut by 8 bases and J by 0 bases, with 7 bases left in between. The CDR3 has 12 residues. Germline V gene lookup returns CDR1 SGHAT and CDR2 FQNNGV. The CDR3 DNA reads as TGTGCCAGCCGGGGGTACCAAGAGACCCAGTACTTC. Protein sequence: CASRGYQETQYF.

This clonotype showed up many times. The rearrangement links TRBV9 to TRBJ2-1, with D possibly matching TRBD2 (6 bases). Germline V CDR1 and CDR2: SGDLS, YYNGEE. The V end lost 4 bases, the J end lost 8 bases, and 19 bases lay between the germline ends. CDR3 length equals 15 residues. The CDR3: CASSPRGGYEDEQFF. DNA of the CDR3: TGTGCCAGCAGCCCCCGTGGAGGGTATGAGGATGAGCAGTTCTTC.

This clonotype was counted a few times. This rearrangement joins TRBV19 to TRBJ2-2, with D perhaps given as TRBD1 or TRBD2 (5 bases each). The CDR3 is 15 amino acids. Trimming left V 5 bases short and J 5 bases short, with 15 bases between. The germline gives CDR1 LNHDA, CDR2 SQIVND (reference sequence). The DNA of the CDR3 is TGTGCCAGTAGTGCCCCCCCGGGACGGACCGGGGAGCTGTTTTTT. Translated: CASSAPPGRTGELFF.